A single T cell receptor (beta chain) is shown here with its context. The data are from a study of blood T cell repertoires in COVID-19. The wider study: Specimens from acute and convalescent COVID-19 originated in the United States, Italy and Spain.

The length of the CDR3 is 13 residues. The V end lost 7 bases, the J end lost 5 bases, and 12 bases lay between the germline ends. Germline V lookup: CDR1 SGHRS, CDR2 YFSETQ. Original processing notes: Researchers report that nucleated cell counts were estimated from reference gene primer amplification. TCRdb's table, derived via immunoSEQ multiplex PCR, lists solely in-frame clones and lacks some. For V, J and clone size, that table is used; D and trimming come from the DNA. The data contain some 290,000 clones, 75% to 90% of them seen just once; the ten biggest clones take up less than 3.5%. This chain links TRBV5-1 with TRBJ2-2, with a weak D call TRBD1 (5 bases). The sample was peripheral blood. The clonotype was recovered from a woman in her twenties or thirties with COVID-19, enrolled during active disease. CDR3 in DNA: TGCGCCAGCGGAACAGGTACTACCGGGGAGCTGTTTTTT. It yields the protein CASGTGTTGELFF.